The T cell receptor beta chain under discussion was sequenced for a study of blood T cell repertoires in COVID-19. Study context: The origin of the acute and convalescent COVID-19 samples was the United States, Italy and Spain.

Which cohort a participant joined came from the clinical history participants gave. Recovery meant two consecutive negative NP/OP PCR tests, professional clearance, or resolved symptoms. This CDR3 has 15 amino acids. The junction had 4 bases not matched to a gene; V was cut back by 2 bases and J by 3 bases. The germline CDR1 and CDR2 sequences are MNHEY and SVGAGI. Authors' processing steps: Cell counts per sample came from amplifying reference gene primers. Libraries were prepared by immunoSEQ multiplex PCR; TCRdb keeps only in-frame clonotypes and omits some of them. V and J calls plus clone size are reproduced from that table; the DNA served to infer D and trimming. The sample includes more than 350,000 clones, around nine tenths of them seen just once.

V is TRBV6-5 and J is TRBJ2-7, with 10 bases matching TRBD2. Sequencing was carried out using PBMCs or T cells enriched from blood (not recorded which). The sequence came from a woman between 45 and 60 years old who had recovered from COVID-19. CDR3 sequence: CASSYTAGGNYEQYF. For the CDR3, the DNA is TGTGCCAGCAGTTACACAGCGGGGGGGAACTACGAGCAGTACTTC.